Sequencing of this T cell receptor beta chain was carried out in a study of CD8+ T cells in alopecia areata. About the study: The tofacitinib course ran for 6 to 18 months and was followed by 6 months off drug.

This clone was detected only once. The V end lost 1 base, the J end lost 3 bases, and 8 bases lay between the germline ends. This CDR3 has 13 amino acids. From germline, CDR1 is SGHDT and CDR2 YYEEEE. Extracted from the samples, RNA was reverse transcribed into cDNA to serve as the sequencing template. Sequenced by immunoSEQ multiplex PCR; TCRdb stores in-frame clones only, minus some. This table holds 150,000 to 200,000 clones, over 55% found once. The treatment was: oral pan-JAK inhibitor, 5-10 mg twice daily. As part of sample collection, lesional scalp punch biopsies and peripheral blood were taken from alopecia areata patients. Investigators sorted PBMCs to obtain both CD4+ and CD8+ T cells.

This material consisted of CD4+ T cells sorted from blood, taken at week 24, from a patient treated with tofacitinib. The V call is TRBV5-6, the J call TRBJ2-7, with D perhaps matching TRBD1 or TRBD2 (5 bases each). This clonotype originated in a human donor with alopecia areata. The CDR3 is CASSLTGGYEQYF. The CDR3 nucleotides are TGTGCCAGCAGCTTGACAGGAGGCTACGAGCAGTACTTC.